Presented here are 18 T cell receptor beta chains from one specimen sequenced in a study of a mutant IDH1 vaccine in newly diagnosed glioma. Documented time point: week 23, last vaccination. Each dose delivered 300 ug of mutant IDH1 20-mer peptide subcutaneously with imiquimod. These TCRs' antigens remain unknown. Clones were read by immunoSEQ multiplex PCR, and TCRdb kept only the in-frame ones, dropping some. Among just over 65,000 clones, 84% were seen once, and the ten largest hold 10% to 15%. The sequencing here drew on PBMCs, taken from a glioma patient whose treatment included an IDH1 peptide vaccine. These receptors all come from a man between 18 and 35 years old with glioma.

CDR3 nucleotide sequence: TGTGCCAGCAGGGGGACAACCATGAACACTGAAGCTTTCTTT. This gives the protein CASRGTTMNTEAFF. The chain joins TRBV2 to TRBJ1-1, with D perhaps matching TRBD1 (6 bases). V lost 6 bases and J 0 bases, leaving 11 bases between the germline ends. CDR3 length: 14 amino acids. CDR1 and CDR2 from the germline V gene are SNHLY and FYNNEI.

V usage is TRBV19 and J usage is TRBJ1-1; D possibly corresponds to TRBD1 (5 bases). V shed 5 bases and J shed 0 bases, with 10 bases lying between them. This CDR3 comprises 14 residues. Germline V CDR1 and CDR2: LNHDA, SQIVND (reference sequence). DNA of the CDR3: TGTGCCAGTAGTTGGGGCCCAATGAACACTGAAGCTTTCTTT. It encodes CASSWGPMNTEAFF.

The J gene is TRBJ1-1, the V gene TRBV5-4; no clear D gene. The CDR3 covers 12 residues. Trimming pared 0 bases from V and 11 bases from J, leaving 11 bases between. Looked up from germline, CDR1 is SGHNT and CDR2 is YYREEE (reference sequence). DNA of the CDR3: TGTGCCAGCAGCTTGGGTCCGGGCACGGCTTTCTTT. This translates into CASSLGPGTAFF.

The chain uses TRBV6-5 and TRBJ1-5; D gene uncertain. Germline CDR1 and CDR2: MNHEY and SVGAGI. There are 13 residues in the CDR3. Trimming took 3 bases from V and 4 from J, leaving 7 bases between them. CDR3 DNA sequence: TGTGCCAGCAGTTATGGGCGGAATCAGCCCCAGCATTTT. Its translation is CASSYGRNQPQHF.

This chain links TRBV30 with TRBJ2-3; no firm D call. From germline, CDR1 is GTSNPN and CDR2 SVGIG (reference sequence). This CDR3 comprises 12 residues. With 0 bases removed from V and 5 bases from J, the gap between germline ends came to 6 bases. DNA of the CDR3: TGTGCCTGGAGTGTAATGGGAGATACGCAGTATTTT. It is translated as CAWSVMGDTQYF. The full variable domain, its missing parts supplied by reference TRBV30 and TRBJ2-3, is SQTIHQWPATLVQPVGSPLSLECTVEGTSNPNLYWYRQAAGRGLQLLFYSVGIGQISSEVPQNLSASRPQDRQFILSSKKLLLSDSGFYLCAWSVMGDTQYFGPGTRLTVL.

The chain employs TRBV2 and TRBJ2-7; D ambiguous. The V gene's germline CDR1 is SNHLY and CDR2 FYNNEI. The CDR3 has 11 amino acids. With 4 bases removed from V and 2 bases from J, the gap between germline ends came to 3 bases. This chain's CDR3 is CASSVTYEQYF. The DNA of the CDR3 is TGTGCCAGCAGTGTGACCTACGAGCAGTACTTC.

CDR3 amino acids: CAWSIVSQGEQYF. In DNA, the CDR3 is TGTGCCTGGAGTATTGTATCCCAAGGCGAGCAGTACTTC. This rearrangement joins TRBV30 to TRBJ2-7; D call uncertain. The CDR3 consists of 13 residues. Germline V gene data show CDR1 as GTSNPN and CDR2 as SVGIG (reference sequence). V lost 2 bases, J lost 6 bases, and 14 bases lay in between.

V usage is TRBV7-2 and J usage is TRBJ2-7; D remains ambiguous. Trimming shortened V by 1 base and J by 2 bases, and 9 bases separated the two germline ends. Germline V gene data show CDR1 as SGHTA and CDR2 as FQGNSA. The CDR3 is 14 amino acids. The DNA of the CDR3 is TGTGCCAGCAGCTTAGGAGGATTCGCCTACGAGCAGTACTTC. It translates to CASSLGGFAYEQYF.

A single count supports this clone. This chain uses TRBV4-1 with TRBJ2-5; D possibly corresponds to TRBD2 (6 bases). Germline loops: CDR1 MGHRA, CDR2 YSYEKL. The CDR3 covers 15 residues. The V end was cut by 0 bases, the J end by 4 bases, with 12 bases between. CDR3 amino acids: CASSQEGRERETQYF. CDR3 sequence (DNA): TGCGCCAGCAGCCAAGAAGGCCGGGAGAGAGAGACCCAGTACTTC.

The chain carries TRBV18 and TRBJ1-3; D is ambiguous. Per the germline V gene, CDR1 is KGHSH and CDR2 is LQKENI. The CDR3 extends over 17 amino acids. Trimming stripped 2 bases from V and 0 bases from J, with 14 bases between. CDR3: CASSPLGRASSGNTIYF. The CDR3 DNA reads TGTGCCAGCTCACCATTGGGCAGAGCGAGCTCTGGAAACACCATATATTTT.

The V and J genes are TRBV27 and TRBJ1-1; TRBD1 matches 8 bases. The length of the CDR3 is 14 residues. Losses at the gene ends were 5 bases for V and 5 bases for J; bases not matched to a gene: 7. Germline V CDR1 and CDR2: MNHEY, SMNVEV (reference sequence). The CDR3 spells CASSPGQGVTEAFF. As DNA, the CDR3 is TGTGCCAGCAGTCCAGGACAGGGTGTGACTGAAGCTTTCTTT.

This clone appeared a single time. The chain has TRBV5-6 and TRBJ1-2; D is perhaps TRBD1 (5 bases). Germline CDR1 and CDR2: SGHDT and YYEEEE. With 0 bases removed from V and 8 bases from J, the gap between germline ends came to 17 bases. This CDR3 region has 15 residues. For the CDR3, the DNA is TGTGCCAGCAGCTTGGGACAGATACCCCAGGCGGGCTACACCTTC. Translated: CASSLGQIPQAGYTF.

For the CDR3, the DNA is TGTGCCAGCAGCGTATCTGGAACTAGCAATCAGCCCCAGCATTTT. Translation gives CASSVSGTSNQPQHF. V is TRBV9 and J is TRBJ1-5, with D unclear. Trimming shortened V by 1 base and J by 0 bases, and 8 bases separated the two germline ends. CDR3 length: 15 amino acids. CDR1 is SGDLS, CDR2 YYNGEE, per germline.

This chain links TRBV9 with TRBJ2-2; 14 bases fit TRBD2. Losses at the gene ends were 4 bases for V and 6 bases for J; bases not matched to a gene: 8. This CDR3 is 17 amino acids long. CDR1 is SGDLS and CDR2 is YYNGEE in the germline V gene. The CDR3 here is CASSPGTSGGRAGELFF. As DNA, the CDR3 is TGTGCCAGCAGCCCCGGGACTAGCGGGGGTCGGGCCGGGGAGCTGTTTTTT.

A note on this clone: Other nucleotide sequences from this sample produce the same CDR3. The chain carries TRBV7-9 and TRBJ2-7; D gene ambiguous. This CDR3 is 14 amino acids long. The V and J ends lost 1 base and 0 bases respectively, with 7 bases between them. Germline values: CDR1 SEHNR, CDR2 FQNEAQ (reference sequence). CDR3 in amino acids: CASSLGGGSYEQYF. The CDR3 DNA is TGTGCCAGCAGCTTAGGCGGCGGCTCCTACGAGCAGTACTTC.

The rearrangement joins TRBV29-1 to TRBJ2-2; a weak D match, TRBD1 (6 bases). The CDR3 is made up of 14 amino acids. Trimming pared 6 bases from V and 0 bases from J, leaving 11 bases between. Per germline, CDR1 SQVTM and CDR2 ANQGSEA. The CDR3 coding sequence is TGCAGCGTGAGGACAGATACGAACACCGGGGAGCTGTTTTTT. It is translated as CSVRTDTNTGELFF.

The chain combines TRBV27 with TRBJ2-5, with 10 bases fitting TRBD1. V dropped 6 bases and J dropped 3; count of bases not matched to a gene: 7. From germline, CDR1 is MNHEY and CDR2 SMNVEV (reference sequence). CDR3 length: 15 amino acids. CDR3 nucleotides: TGTGCCAGCAGGATAGGAGGGACAGGGGAAGAGACCCAGTACTTC. This translates into CASRIGGTGEETQYF.

V gene TRBV7-3 combines with J gene TRBJ2-7; D not resolved. This CDR3 has 15 residues. Trimming removed 3 bases at V and 2 bases at J, with 14 bases between. The germline V gene encodes CDR1 SGHTA and CDR2 FQGTGA. Here the CDR3 reads CASSFPLGGAYEQYF. Here the CDR3 DNA reads TGTGCCAGCAGCTTTCCTTTGGGCGGTGCCTACGAGCAGTACTTC. The full variable domain, rest sourced from reference TRBV7-3 and TRBJ2-7, is GAGVSQTPSNKVTEKGKYVELRCDPISGHTALYWYRQSLGQGPEFLIYFQGTGAADDSGLPNDRFFAVRPEGSVSTLKIQRTERGDSAVYLCASSFPLGGAYEQYFGPGTRLTVT.